The 16 T cell receptor beta chains reported below all come from one sample, sequenced in a study of CD8 T cells in ankylosing spondylitis. General study findings and limits: Seemingly distinctive of ankylosing spondylitis blood was a TCR beta motif formed by eight highly homologous variants.

These receptors' targets are unknown. TCRdb redid the calling of the 5' RACE reads with MiXCR, one entry per CDR3 protein. This table holds a few hundred thousand distinct CDR3 sequences, 9.5% to 15% found once. Source material: blood, either unsorted or a sorted T cell fraction (not recorded which). The receptors originated from a male donor with ankylosing spondylitis.

This clonotype was counted between two and nine times. The chain combines TRBV5-1 with TRBJ2-1, with 11 bases aligning to TRBD2. The J segment lost 9 bases and the V segment lost 0 bases, leaving 11 bases of the junction unmatched. The CDR3 is 17 amino acids. Germline CDR1 SGHRS, CDR2 YFSETQ. Here the CDR3 DNA reads TGCGCCAGCAGCTTGGACCCTAGCGGGAGGTCGGCCGGTGAGCAGTTCTTC. Protein: CASSLDPSGRSAGEQFF.

This clonotype was detected a few times. The chain carries TRBV5-1 and TRBJ2-1, with TRBD2 matching over 7 bases. Germline V gene data show CDR1 as SGHRS and CDR2 as YFSETQ. The V gene end was trimmed by 4 bases and the J gene end by 10 bases; junction bases not matched to a gene: 14. This CDR3 has 15 amino acids. Here the CDR3 DNA reads TGCGCCAGCAGCGAGCAATGGGGGGGAACGGAGGAGCAGTTCTTC. Its protein is CASSEQWGGTEEQFF.

There are many counts of this clonotype. The chain has TRBV12-3 or TRBV12-4 and TRBJ1-5, with D uncertain. The CDR3 contains 15 residues. Trimming left V 6 bases short and J 0 bases short, with 12 bases between. This CDR3 reads CASSLAGNSNQPQHF. CDR3 sequence (DNA): TGTGCCAGCAGCCTCGCCGGTAATAGCAATCAGCCCCAGCATTTT.

This clonotype was counted between two and nine times. The chain employs TRBV9 and TRBJ2-3; 7 bases are shared with TRBD2. Trimming at V came to 0 bases and at J to 3 bases, leaving 13 bases not matched to a gene. The CDR3 sequence is 18 residues long. From germline, CDR1 is SGDLS and CDR2 YYNGEE. For the CDR3, the DNA is TGTGCCAGCAGCGTAGGGGGGAGGGACCTAGGATTGACAGATACGCAGTATTTT. The encoded protein is CASSVGGRDLGLTDTQYF.

The V call is TRBV10-3, the J call TRBJ1-2, with TRBD1 matching over 7 bases. Germline V CDR1 and CDR2: ENHRY, SYGVKD. The ends lost 9 bases at V and 7 bases at J; junction bases unmatched: 14. There are 14 residues in the CDR3. CDR3 amino acids: CAIQDLRQGAGYTF. CDR3 nucleotides: TGTGCCATTCAGGACTTACGACAGGGAGCTGGCTACACCTTC.

This clonotype has a handful of counts. The chain carries TRBV7-9 and TRBJ1-2, with D unresolved. The CDR3 consists of 14 residues. V was clipped by 3 bases and J by 4 bases, with 12 bases between them. Germline CDR1 and CDR2: SEHNR and FQNEAQ (reference sequence). CDR3 nucleotides: TGTGCCAGCAGCTTTGGACGGACCCTCTATGGCTACACCTTC. It translates to CASSFGRTLYGYTF. The full variable domain, rest sourced from reference TRBV7-9 and TRBJ1-2, is DTGVSQNPRHKITKRGQNVTFRCDPISEHNRLYWYRQTLGQGPEFLTYFQNEAQLEKSRLLSDRFSAERPKGSFSTLEIQRTEQGDSAMYLCASSFGRTLYGYTFGSGTRLTVV.

This clonotype was detected a few times. The chain is built from TRBV20-1 and TRBJ2-7, with 9 bases lining up with TRBD1. Germline values: CDR1 DFQATT, CDR2 SNEGSKA (reference sequence). The trim removed 2 bases at V and 3 bases at J, leaving 8 bases unmatched. The CDR3 spans 15 residues. The CDR3 DNA reads TGCAGTGCTAGAAACGGACAGGGGAGAGGCTACGAGCAGTACTTC. It translates to CSARNGQGRGYEQYF.

The table lists this clonotype with a count of one. The J gene is TRBJ2-1, the V gene TRBV6-1; TRBD1 aligns across 8 bases. This CDR3 comprises 14 residues. V shed 6 bases and J 5 bases; nucleotides not matched to a gene: 6. In germline, CDR1 is MNHNS, CDR2 SASEGT. The CDR3 sequence is CASRRQGRHNEQFF. CDR3 coding DNA: TGTGCCAGCAGGAGACAGGGGCGGCACAATGAGCAGTTCTTC.

This clonotype was observed a few times. The chain couples TRBV11-2 to TRBJ1-1; no clear D. Germline loops: CDR1 SGHAT, CDR2 FQNNGV. Trimming pared 4 bases from V and 5 bases from J, leaving 14 bases between. CDR3 length equals 14 residues. The CDR3 region is CASSSTPARTEAFF. CDR3 DNA sequence: TGTGCCAGCAGCTCAACCCCGGCGAGAACTGAAGCTTTCTTT.

This clonotype was counted ten times or more. The gene calls are TRBV12-3 or TRBV12-4 and TRBJ2-3; D may match TRBD1 or TRBD2 (5 bases each). The CDR3 loop spans 12 amino acids. With 11 bases removed from V and 2 bases from J, the gap between germline ends came to 11 bases. The CDR3 coding sequence is TGTGCCTCCAGGGAGTTCACAGATACGCAGTATTTT. Protein product: CASREFTDTQYF.

The chain combines TRBV24-1 with TRBJ2-1, with TRBD2 identical over 13 bases. The length of the CDR3 is 17 residues. Germline-derived CDR1 and CDR2 are KGHDR and SFDVKD. J was trimmed by 8 bases and V by 3 bases; bases with no gene match: 9. This chain's CDR3 is CATSDPTGTSGVYEQFF. In DNA form, the CDR3 reads TGTGCCACCAGTGATCCGACCGGGACTAGCGGGGTGTATGAGCAGTTCTTC.

Ten or more counts support this clonotype. J is TRBJ2-1 and V is TRBV20-1; 7 nucleotides agree with TRBD2. Germline assignment: CDR1 DFQATT and CDR2 SNEGSKA (reference sequence). V dropped 0 bases and J dropped 7; count of bases not matched to a gene: 9. The CDR3 length is 15 residues. The DNA of the CDR3 is TGCAGTGCTAGAGATGGGAGGGGAGGGTGGAATGAGCAGTTCTTC. Translated, it gives CSARDGRGGWNEQFF.

Only a few counts were recorded for this clonotype. This rearrangement joins TRBV11-2 to TRBJ2-7, with D tentatively TRBD2 (6 bases). The V gene lost 8 bases and the J gene lost 3 bases, with 20 bases spanning the gap. Germline V gene data show CDR1 as SGHAT and CDR2 as FQNNGV. The CDR3 has 15 residues. The CDR3 DNA follows: TGTGCCAGCGGCATTGGAGTGGAGGGATTCTACGAGCAGTACGTC. This sequence encodes CASGIGVEGFYEQYV.

This clonotype was seen only a few times. V gene TRBV29-1 combines with J gene TRBJ2-1; TRBD2 agrees at 10 bases. The V gene end was trimmed by 7 bases and the J gene end by 8 bases; junction bases not matched to a gene: 5. This CDR3 comprises 12 residues. Germline lookup yields CDR1 SQVTM and CDR2 ANQGSEA. CDR3 amino acids: CSASGSSYEQFF. CDR3 bases: TGCAGCGCTAGCGGGAGTTCTTATGAGCAGTTCTTC.

This clonotype was picked up a small number of times. The chain recombines TRBV6-1 with TRBJ1-1, with unresolved D. The CDR3 runs to 13 residues. CDR1 MNHNS and CDR2 SASEGT come from the germline V gene. The CDR3 spells CAHQVGRNTEAFF. The CDR3 coding sequence is TGTGCTCACCAGGTGGGCCGAAACACTGAAGCTTTCTTT.

This clonotype was counted at least ten times. This chain uses TRBV20-1 with TRBJ2-1, with D perhaps matching TRBD2 (6 bases). The CDR3 loop spans 15 amino acids. The germline V gene encodes CDR1 DFQATT and CDR2 SNEGSKA (reference sequence). V was cut by 1 base and J by 0 bases, with 10 bases left in between. The DNA for the CDR3 is TGCAGTGCTAGAGCACGGGGGTCCTCCTACAATGAGCAGTTCTTC. Amino acids: CSARARGSSYNEQFF.